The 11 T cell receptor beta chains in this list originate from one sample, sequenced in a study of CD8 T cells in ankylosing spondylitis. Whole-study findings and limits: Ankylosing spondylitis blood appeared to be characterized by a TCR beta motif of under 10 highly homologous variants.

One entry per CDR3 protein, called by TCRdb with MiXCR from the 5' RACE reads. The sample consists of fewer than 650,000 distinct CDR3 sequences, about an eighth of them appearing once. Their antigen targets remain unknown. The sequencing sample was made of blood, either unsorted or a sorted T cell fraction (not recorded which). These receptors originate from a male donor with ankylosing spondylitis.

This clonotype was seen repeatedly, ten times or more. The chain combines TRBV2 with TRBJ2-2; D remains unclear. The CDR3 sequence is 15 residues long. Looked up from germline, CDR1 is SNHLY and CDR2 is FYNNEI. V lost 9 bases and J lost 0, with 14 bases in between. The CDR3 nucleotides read TGTGCCAGTGGTATGGGCAGGACGAACACCGGGGAGCTGTTTTTT. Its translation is CASGMGRTNTGELFF.

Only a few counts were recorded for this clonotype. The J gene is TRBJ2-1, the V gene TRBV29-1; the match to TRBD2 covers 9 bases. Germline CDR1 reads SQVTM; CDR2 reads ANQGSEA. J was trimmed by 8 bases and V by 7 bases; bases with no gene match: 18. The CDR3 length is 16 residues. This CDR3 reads CSAQGGWREGGHEQFF. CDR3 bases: TGCAGCGCCCAAGGGGGTTGGCGGGAGGGGGGCCATGAGCAGTTCTTC.

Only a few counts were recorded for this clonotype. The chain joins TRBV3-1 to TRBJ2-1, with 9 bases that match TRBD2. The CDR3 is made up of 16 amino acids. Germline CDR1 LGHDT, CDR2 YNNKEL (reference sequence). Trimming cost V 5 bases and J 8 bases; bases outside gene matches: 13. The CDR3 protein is CASSNMGGSGSHEQFF. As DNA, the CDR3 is TGTGCCAGCAGCAATATGGGTGGTAGCGGGAGCCATGAGCAGTTCTTC.

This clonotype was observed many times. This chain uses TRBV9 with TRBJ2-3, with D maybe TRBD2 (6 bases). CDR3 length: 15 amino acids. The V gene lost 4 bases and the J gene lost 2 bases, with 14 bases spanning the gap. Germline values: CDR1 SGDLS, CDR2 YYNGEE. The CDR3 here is CASSFGTASTDTQYF. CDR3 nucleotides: TGTGCCAGCAGCTTCGGGACTGCCTCCACAGATACGCAGTATTTT.

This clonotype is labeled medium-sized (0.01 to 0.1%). The CDR3 sequence is CSARLAGGYNEQFF. In nucleotides, the CDR3 is TGCAGTGCTAGATTAGCGGGAGGGTACAATGAGCAGTTCTTC. V usage is TRBV20-1 and J usage is TRBJ2-1, with 11 nucleotides matching TRBD2. The V segment lost 2 bases and the J segment 4 bases; nucleotides outside the gene matches: 1. The CDR3 totals 14 residues. The germline V gene encodes CDR1 DFQATT and CDR2 SNEGSKA (reference sequence).

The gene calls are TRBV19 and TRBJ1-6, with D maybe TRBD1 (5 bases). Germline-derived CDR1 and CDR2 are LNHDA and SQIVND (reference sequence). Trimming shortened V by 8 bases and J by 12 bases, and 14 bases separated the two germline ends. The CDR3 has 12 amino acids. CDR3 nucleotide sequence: TGTGCCAGTTCCCAGGGTAAAGGACCCCTCCACTTT. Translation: CASSQGKGPLHF. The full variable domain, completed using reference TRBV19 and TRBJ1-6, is DGGITQSPKYLFRKEGQNVTLSCEQNLNHDAMYWYRQDPGQGLRLIYYSQIVNDFQKGDIAEGYSVSREKKESFPLTVTSAQKNPTAFYLCASSQGKGPLHFGNGTRLTVT.

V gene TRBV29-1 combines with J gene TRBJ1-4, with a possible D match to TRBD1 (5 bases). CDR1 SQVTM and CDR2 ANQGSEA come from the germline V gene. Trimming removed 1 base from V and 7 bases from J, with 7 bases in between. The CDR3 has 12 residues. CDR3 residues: CSVEVGVEKLFF. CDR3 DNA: TGCAGCGTTGAAGTGGGGGTTGAAAAACTGTTTTTT. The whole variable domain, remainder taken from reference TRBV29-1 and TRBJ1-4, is SAVISQKPSRDICQRGTSLTIQCQVDSQVTMMFWYRQQPGQSLTLIATANQGSEATYESGFVIDKFPISRPNLTFSTLTVSNMSPEDSSIYLCSVEVGVEKLFFGSGTQLSVL.

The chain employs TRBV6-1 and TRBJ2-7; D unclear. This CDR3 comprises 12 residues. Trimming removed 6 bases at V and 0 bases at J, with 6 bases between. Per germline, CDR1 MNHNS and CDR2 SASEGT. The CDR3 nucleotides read TGTGCCAGCAGGGTCAGCTCCTACGAGCAGTACGTC. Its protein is CASRVSSYEQYV.

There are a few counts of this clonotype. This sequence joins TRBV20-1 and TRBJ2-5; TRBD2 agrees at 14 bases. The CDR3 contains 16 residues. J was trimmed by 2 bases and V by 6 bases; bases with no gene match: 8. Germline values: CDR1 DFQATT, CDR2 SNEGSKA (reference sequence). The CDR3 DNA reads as TGCAGTGCCACTCGGGGACTAGCGGGAGAACAAGAGACCCAGTACTTC. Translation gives CSATRGLAGEQETQYF.

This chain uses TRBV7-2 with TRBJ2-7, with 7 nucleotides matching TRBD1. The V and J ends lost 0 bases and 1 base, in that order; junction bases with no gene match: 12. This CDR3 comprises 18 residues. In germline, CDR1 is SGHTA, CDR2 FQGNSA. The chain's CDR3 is CASSLAGIWQGESYEQYF. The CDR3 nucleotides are TGTGCCAGCAGCTTAGCGGGGATCTGGCAGGGGGAATCCTACGAGCAGTACTTC.

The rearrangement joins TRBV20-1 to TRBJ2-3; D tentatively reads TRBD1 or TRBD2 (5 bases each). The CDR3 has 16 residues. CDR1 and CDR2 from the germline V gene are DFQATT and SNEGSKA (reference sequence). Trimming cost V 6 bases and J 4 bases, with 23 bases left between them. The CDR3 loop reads CSASRGGSNFADTQYF. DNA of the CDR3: TGCAGTGCCTCACGTGGGGGTTCTAACTTCGCAGATACGCAGTATTTT.